Listed here are 12 T cell receptor beta chains from one sample, sequenced in a study of OX40 agonist ivuxolimab in advanced cancers. Assay: immunoSEQ multiplex PCR; the TCRdb copy retains only in-frame clones and omits some. The repertoire holds 60,000 to 75,000 clones, with 88% as singletons. The source was CD4+ or CD8+ T cells sorted from blood, collected in a trial of the OX40 agonist ivuxolimab. These receptors originate from an adult with an advanced solid tumor such as melanoma, head and neck, liver or kidney cancer.

The chain combines TRBV19 with TRBJ1-2; TRBD1 matches 7 bases. Trimming at V came to 5 bases and at J to 5 bases, leaving 5 bases not matched to a gene. CDR1 and CDR2 (germline): LNHDA, SQIVND (reference sequence). The CDR3 sequence is 13 residues long. The CDR3 region has the DNA TGTGCCAGTAGTTCGGGACAGACTTATGGCTACACCTTC. Translated: CASSSGQTYGYTF. Looking up the rest from reference TRBV19 and TRBJ1-2 gives the full variable domain: DGGITQSPKYLFRKEGQNVTLSCEQNLNHDAMYWYRQDPGQGLRLIYYSQIVNDFQKGDIAEGYSVSREKKESFPLTVTSAQKNPTAFYLCASSSGQTYGYTFGSGTRLTVV.

This chain uses TRBV4-3 with TRBJ1-4; no reliable D call. Looked up from germline, CDR1 is LGHNA and CDR2 is YSLEER. The CDR3 totals 17 residues. V gave up 4 bases and J gave up 2 bases, with 17 bases separating them. The CDR3, as DNA: TGCGCCAGCAGCCCCTTGGGAGCTCAAGGGACTAATGAAAAACTGTTTTTT. Its protein is CASSPLGAQGTNEKLFF.

The chain carries TRBV9 and TRBJ2-2; a weak D match, TRBD2 (6 bases). Looked up from germline, CDR1 is SGDLS and CDR2 is YYNGEE. This CDR3 region has 18 residues. Trimming pared 3 bases from V and 3 bases from J, leaving 21 bases between. CDR3 protein: CASSAQGTLQTHTGELFF. In DNA form, the CDR3 reads TGTGCCAGCAGCGCCCAAGGGACTCTTCAAACCCACACCGGGGAGCTGTTTTTT.

The chain recombines TRBV20-1 with TRBJ2-7; D not certain. The V end lost 6 bases, the J end lost 2 bases, and 8 bases lay between the germline ends. Germline V CDR1 and CDR2: DFQATT, SNEGSKA (reference sequence). The CDR3 sequence is 11 residues long. CDR3 residues: CSALETYEQYF. The CDR3 nucleotides read TGCAGTGCCCTGGAAACCTACGAGCAGTACTTC.

This clone was seen only once. The chain links TRBV6-1 to TRBJ1-1; TRBD1 is a possible D gene (5 bases). With 6 bases removed from V and 5 bases from J, the gap between germline ends came to 19 bases. The germline gives CDR1 MNHNS, CDR2 SASEGT. This CDR3 comprises 15 residues. CDR3 protein: CASSPSGGSRTEAFF. CDR3 nucleotide sequence: TGTGCCAGCAGCCCGAGTGGGGGGTCGAGGACTGAAGCTTTCTTT.

This chain uses TRBV5-4 with TRBJ2-3; TRBD1 is a possible D gene (5 bases). The germline V and J ends were trimmed by 4 bases and 0 bases, with 15 bases remaining between them. The CDR3 spans 16 residues. CDR1 and CDR2 (germline): SGHNT, YYREEE (reference sequence). In DNA form, the CDR3 reads TGTGCCAGCAGCCACTCCCCTGACAGTAGCACAGATACGCAGTATTTT. Encoded protein: CASSHSPDSSTDTQYF.

This chain uses TRBV9 with TRBJ2-7, with D perhaps being TRBD1 or TRBD2 (6 bases each). This CDR3 has 12 amino acids. The V gene lost 2 bases and the J gene lost 9 bases, with 12 bases spanning the gap. Germline V CDR1 and CDR2: SGDLS, YYNGEE. The CDR3 sequence is CASSVQEGVQYF. Here the CDR3 DNA reads TGTGCCAGCAGCGTGCAGGAGGGGGTGCAGTACTTC.

This sequence joins TRBV5-1 and TRBJ2-3; 9 nucleotides agree with TRBD1. The CDR3 runs 15 residues. Germline CDR1 reads SGHRS; CDR2 reads YFSETQ. The J segment lost 7 bases and the V segment lost 4 bases, leaving 10 bases of the junction unmatched. CDR3 coding DNA: TGCGCCAGCAGCCAGCCGGGACAGGGTCGATATACGCAGTATTTT. Protein: CASSQPGQGRYTQYF.

The chain recombines TRBV6-1 with TRBJ2-5, with 8 bases lining up with TRBD1. The CDR3 totals 14 residues. The V gene end was trimmed by 10 bases and the J gene end by 1 base; junction bases not matched to a gene: 8. Germline V gives CDR1 MNHNS, CDR2 SASEGT. The DNA for the CDR3 is TGTGCCATCCCCGGACAGGGAGGCCAAGAGACCCAGTACTTC. It is translated as CAIPGQGGQETQYF.

This clone was detected once. The chain uses TRBV7-3 and TRBJ1-5; D remains ambiguous. V lost 3 bases, J lost 6 bases, and 18 bases lay in between. The length of the CDR3 is 16 residues. The germline V gene has CDR1 SGHTA and CDR2 FQGTGA. The CDR3 coding sequence is TGTGCCAGCAGCTTTAGGACGTCGACGGGGATTCAGCCCCAGCATTTT. Protein sequence: CASSFRTSTGIQPQHF.

The chain is built from TRBV5-1 and TRBJ2-6, with 9 nucleotides matching TRBD1. J gave up 3 bases and V 5 bases, and 12 bases lay outside the gene matches. The CDR3 has 18 residues. Per germline, CDR1 SGHRS and CDR2 YFSETQ. CDR3 in amino acids: CASRDTPGQGGGANVLTF. The CDR3 DNA reads as TGCGCCAGCAGAGATACCCCGGGACAGGGAGGTGGGGCCAACGTCCTGACTTTC.

This clone appeared once. The chain carries TRBV6-1 and TRBJ2-3; TRBD1 matches at 8 bases. The trim removed 6 bases at V and 6 bases at J, leaving 5 bases unmatched. Germline CDR1 is MNHNS and CDR2 is SASEGT. The CDR3 runs to 13 residues. The CDR3 DNA reads TGTGCCAGCAGAAAACAGGGGGGCGATACGCAGTATTTT. The encoded protein is CASRKQGGDTQYF.